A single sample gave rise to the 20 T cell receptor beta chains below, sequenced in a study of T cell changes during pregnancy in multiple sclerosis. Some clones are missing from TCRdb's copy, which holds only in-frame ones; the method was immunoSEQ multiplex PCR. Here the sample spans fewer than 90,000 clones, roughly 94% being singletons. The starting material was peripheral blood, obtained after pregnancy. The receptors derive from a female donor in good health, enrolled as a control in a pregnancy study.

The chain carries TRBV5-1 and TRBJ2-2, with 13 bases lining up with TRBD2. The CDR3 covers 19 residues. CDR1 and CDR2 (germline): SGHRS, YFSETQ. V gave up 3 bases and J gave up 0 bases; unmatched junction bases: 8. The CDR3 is CASSSPGTSGTSNTGELFF. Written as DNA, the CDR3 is TGCGCCAGCAGCTCACCCGGGACTAGCGGGACGTCGAACACCGGGGAGCTGTTTTTT.

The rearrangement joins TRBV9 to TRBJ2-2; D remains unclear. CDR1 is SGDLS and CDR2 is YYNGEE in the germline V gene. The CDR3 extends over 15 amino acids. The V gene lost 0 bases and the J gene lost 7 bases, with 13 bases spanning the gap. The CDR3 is CASSVGPPRGGELFF. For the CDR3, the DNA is TGTGCCAGCAGCGTAGGTCCTCCTAGAGGCGGGGAGCTGTTTTTT.

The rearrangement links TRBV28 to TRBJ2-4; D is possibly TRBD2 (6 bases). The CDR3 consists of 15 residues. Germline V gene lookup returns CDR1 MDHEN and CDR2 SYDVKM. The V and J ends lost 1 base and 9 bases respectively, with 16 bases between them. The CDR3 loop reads CASSLSFKTRGIQYF. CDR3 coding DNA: TGTGCCAGCAGTTTATCCTTTAAGACTAGAGGCATTCAGTACTTC.

The CDR3 sequence is CASSSMSSGNTIYF. CDR3 bases: TGTGCCAGCAGTTCAATGAGCTCTGGAAACACCATATATTTT. The rearrangement joins TRBV5-6 to TRBJ1-3; D unresolved. This CDR3 is built from 14 residues. V lost 5 bases and J lost 0, with 9 bases in between. Germline V gives CDR1 SGHDT, CDR2 YYEEEE.

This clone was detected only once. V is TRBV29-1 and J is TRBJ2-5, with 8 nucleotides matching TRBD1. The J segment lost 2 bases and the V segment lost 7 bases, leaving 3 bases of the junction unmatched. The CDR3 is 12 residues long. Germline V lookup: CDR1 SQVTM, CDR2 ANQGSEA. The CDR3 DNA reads TGCAGCGCCGGACAGGGACAAGAGACCCAGTACTTC. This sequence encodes CSAGQGQETQYF.

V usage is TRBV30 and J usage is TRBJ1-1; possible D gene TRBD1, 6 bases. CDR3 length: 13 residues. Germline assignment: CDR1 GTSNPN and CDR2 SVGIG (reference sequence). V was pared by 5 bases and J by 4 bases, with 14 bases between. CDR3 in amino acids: CAWGALGGTEAFF. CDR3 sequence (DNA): TGTGCCTGGGGGGCGTTAGGGGGCACTGAAGCTTTCTTT.

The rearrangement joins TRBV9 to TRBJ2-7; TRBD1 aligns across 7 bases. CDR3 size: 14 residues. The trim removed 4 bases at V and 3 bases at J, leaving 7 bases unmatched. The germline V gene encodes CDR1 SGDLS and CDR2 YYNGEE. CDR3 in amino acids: CASSTTGTDYEQYF. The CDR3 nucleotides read TGTGCCAGCAGCACCACCGGGACAGACTACGAGCAGTACTTC.

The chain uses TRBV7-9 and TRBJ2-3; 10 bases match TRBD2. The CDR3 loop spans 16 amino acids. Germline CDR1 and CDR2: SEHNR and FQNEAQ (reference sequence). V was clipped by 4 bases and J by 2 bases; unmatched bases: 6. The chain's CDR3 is CASSSGTSDPTDTQYF. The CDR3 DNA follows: TGTGCCAGCAGCTCCGGGACTAGCGACCCCACAGATACGCAGTATTTT.

DNA for the CDR3: TGTGCCAGCATTTGGGACTCTTCGGGTGAAAAACTGTTTTTT. It is translated as CASIWDSSGEKLFF. The chain carries TRBV5-6 and TRBJ1-4; D perhaps matches TRBD1 (5 bases). The CDR3 has 14 amino acids. Per germline, CDR1 SGHDT and CDR2 YYEEEE. The ends were cut back, 6 bases at V and 7 bases at J, with 16 bases in the middle.

The CDR3 sequence is CASSGDTSNQPQHF. CDR3 sequence (DNA): TGTGCCAGCAGCGGCGACACCAGCAATCAGCCCCAGCATTTT. The genes are TRBV9 and TRBJ1-5; D is ambiguous. The germline V and J ends were trimmed by 3 bases and 1 base, with 8 bases remaining between them. The germline V gene encodes CDR1 SGDLS and CDR2 YYNGEE. The CDR3 length is 14 residues.

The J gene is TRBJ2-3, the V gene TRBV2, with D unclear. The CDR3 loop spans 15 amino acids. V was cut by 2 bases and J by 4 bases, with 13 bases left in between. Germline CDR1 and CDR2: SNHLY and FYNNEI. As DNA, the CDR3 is TGTGCCAGCAGTGAATTTAGCCCCCCCGCAGATACGCAGTATTTT. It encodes CASSEFSPPADTQYF. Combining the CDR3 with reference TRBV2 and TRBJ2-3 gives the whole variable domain EPEVTQTPSHQVTQMGQEVILRCVPISNHLYFYWYRQILGQKVEFLVSFYNNEISEKSEIFDDQFSVERPDGSNFTLKIRSTKLEDSAMYFCASSEFSPPADTQYFGPGTRLTVL.

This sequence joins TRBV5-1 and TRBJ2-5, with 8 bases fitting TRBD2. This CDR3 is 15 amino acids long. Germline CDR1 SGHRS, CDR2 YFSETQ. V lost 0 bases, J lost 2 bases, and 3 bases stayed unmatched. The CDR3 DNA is TGCGCCAGCAGCTTGGCTCCGGGAGGGCAAGAGACCCAGTACTTC. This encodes CASSLAPGGQETQYF.

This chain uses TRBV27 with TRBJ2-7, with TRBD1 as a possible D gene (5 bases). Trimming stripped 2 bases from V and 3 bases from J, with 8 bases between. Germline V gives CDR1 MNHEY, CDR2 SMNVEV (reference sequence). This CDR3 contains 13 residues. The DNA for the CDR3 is TGTGCCAGCAGTTTACAAACAGGCTACGAGCAGTACTTC. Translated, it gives CASSLQTGYEQYF.

Here the CDR3 reads CASSLNLYEQYF. CDR3 sequence (DNA): TGCGCCAGCAGCTTGAATCTCTACGAGCAGTACTTC. The rearrangement joins TRBV5-1 to TRBJ2-7; D is uncertain. Trimming pared 1 base from V and 3 bases from J, leaving 5 bases between. Germline V gene data show CDR1 as SGHRS and CDR2 as YFSETQ. The CDR3 spans 12 residues.

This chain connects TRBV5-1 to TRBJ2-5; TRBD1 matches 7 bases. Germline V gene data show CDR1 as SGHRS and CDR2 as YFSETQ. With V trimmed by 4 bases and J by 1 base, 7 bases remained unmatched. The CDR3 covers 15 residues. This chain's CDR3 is CASSPLWTGQETQYF. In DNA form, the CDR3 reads TGCGCCAGCAGCCCCCTCTGGACAGGCCAAGAGACCCAGTACTTC.

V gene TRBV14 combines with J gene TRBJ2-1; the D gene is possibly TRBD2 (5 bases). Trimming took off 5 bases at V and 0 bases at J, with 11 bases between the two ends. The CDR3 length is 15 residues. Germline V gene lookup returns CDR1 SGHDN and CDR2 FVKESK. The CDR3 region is CASSSLESSYNEQFF. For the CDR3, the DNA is TGTGCCAGCAGCTCACTAGAAAGCTCCTACAATGAGCAGTTCTTC.

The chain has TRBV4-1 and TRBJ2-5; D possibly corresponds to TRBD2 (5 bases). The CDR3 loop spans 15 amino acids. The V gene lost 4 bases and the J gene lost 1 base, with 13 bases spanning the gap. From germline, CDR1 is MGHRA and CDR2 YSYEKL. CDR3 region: CASSLPGSLQETQYF. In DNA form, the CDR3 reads TGCGCCAGCAGCCTTCCGGGGAGCCTCCAAGAGACCCAGTACTTC.

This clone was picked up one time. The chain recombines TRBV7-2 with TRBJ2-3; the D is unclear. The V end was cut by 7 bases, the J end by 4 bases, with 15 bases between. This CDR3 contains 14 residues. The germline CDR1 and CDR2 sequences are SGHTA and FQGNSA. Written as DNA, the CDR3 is TGTGCCAGCATACCGGTTACGGTTGCAGATACGCAGTATTTT. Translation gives CASIPVTVADTQYF.

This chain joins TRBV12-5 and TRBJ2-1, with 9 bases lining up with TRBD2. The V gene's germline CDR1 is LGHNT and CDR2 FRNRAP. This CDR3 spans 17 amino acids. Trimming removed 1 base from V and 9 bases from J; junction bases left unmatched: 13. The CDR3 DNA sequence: TGTGCTAGTGGTTTGGACAGGGCGGGAGGGCCCAGTTTTGAGCAGTTCTTC. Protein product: CASGLDRAGGPSFEQFF. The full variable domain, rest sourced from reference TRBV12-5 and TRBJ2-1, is DARVTQTPRHKVTEMGQEVTMRCQPILGHNTVFWYRQTMMQGLELLAYFRNRAPLDDSGMPKDRFSAEMPDATLATLKIQPSEPRDSAVYFCASGLDRAGGPSFEQFFGPGTRLTVL.

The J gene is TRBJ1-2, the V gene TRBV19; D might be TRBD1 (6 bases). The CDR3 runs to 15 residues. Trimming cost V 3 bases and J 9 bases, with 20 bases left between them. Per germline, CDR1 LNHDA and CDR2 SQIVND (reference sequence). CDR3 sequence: CASSIHPPSGDSYTF. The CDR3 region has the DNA TGTGCCAGTAGTATTCACCCCCCGTCAGGGGATAGCTACACCTTC.